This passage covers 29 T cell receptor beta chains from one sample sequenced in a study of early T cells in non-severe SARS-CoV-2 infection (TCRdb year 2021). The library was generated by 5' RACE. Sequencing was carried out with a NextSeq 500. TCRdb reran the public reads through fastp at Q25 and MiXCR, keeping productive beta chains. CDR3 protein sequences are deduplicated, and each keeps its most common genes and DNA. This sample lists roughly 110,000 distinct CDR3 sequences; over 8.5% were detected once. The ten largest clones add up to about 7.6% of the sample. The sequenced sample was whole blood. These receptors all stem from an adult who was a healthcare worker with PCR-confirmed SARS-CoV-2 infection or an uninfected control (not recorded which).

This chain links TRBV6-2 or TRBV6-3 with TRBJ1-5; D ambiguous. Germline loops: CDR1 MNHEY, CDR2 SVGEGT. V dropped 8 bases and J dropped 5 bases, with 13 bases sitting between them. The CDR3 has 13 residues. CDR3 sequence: CASGKRVDQPQHF. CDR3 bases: TGTGCCAGCGGTAAGAGGGTTGATCAGCCCCAGCATTTT.

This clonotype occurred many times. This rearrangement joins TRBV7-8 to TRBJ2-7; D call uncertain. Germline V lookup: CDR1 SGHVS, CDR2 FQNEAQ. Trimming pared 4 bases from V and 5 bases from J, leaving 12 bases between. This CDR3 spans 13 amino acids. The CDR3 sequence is CASSSQLGDEQYF. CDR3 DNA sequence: TGTGCCAGCAGCTCCCAGCTCGGTGACGAGCAGTACTTC.

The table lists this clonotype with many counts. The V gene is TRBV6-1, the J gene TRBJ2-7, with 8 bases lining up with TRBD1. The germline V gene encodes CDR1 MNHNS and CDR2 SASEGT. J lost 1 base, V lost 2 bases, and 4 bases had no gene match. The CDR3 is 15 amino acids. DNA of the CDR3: TGTGCCAGCAGTGAATCGGGGACAGGTTCCTACGAGCAGTACTTC. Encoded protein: CASSESGTGSYEQYF.

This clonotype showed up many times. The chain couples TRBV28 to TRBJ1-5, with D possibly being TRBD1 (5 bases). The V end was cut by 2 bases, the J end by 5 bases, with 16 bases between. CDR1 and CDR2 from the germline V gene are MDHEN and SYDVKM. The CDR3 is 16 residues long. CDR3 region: CASSLSGGLGDQPQHF. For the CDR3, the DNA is TGTGCCAGCAGTTTAAGTGGGGGGTTAGGCGATCAGCCCCAGCATTTT.

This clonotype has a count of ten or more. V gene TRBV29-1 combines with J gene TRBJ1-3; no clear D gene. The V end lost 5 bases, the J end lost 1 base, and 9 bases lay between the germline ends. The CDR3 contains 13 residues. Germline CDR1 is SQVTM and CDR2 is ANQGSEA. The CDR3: CSVIWASGNTIYF. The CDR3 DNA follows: TGCAGCGTTATCTGGGCATCTGGAAACACCATATATTTT.

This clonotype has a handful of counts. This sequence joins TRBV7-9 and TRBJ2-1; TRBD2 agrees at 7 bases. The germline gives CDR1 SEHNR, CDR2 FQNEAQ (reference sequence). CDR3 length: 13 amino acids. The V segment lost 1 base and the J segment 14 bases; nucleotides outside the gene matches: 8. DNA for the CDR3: TGTGCCAGCAGCTTAGAACTCAGCGGGAAGGAGTTCTTC. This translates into CASSLELSGKEFF.

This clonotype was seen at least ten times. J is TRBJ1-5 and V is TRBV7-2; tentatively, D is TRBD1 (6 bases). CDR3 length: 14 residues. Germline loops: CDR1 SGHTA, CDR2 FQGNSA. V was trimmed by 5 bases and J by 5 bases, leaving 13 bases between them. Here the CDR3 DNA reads TGTGCCAGCAGCCTGACAGGAGGGGATCAGCCCCAGCATTTT. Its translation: CASSLTGGDQPQHF. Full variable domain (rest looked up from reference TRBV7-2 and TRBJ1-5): GAGVSQSPSNKVTEKGKDVELRCDPISGHTALYWYRQSLGQGLEFLIYFQGNSAPDKSGLPSDRFSAERTGGSVSTLTIQRTQQEDSAVYLCASSLTGGDQPQHFGDGTRLSIL.

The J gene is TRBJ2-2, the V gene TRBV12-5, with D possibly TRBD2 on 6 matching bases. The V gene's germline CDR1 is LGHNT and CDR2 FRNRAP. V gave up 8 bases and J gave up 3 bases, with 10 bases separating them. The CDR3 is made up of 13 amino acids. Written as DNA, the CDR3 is TGTGCTAGTCGAGCGGGCCACACCGGGGAGCTGTTTTTT. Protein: CASRAGHTGELFF.

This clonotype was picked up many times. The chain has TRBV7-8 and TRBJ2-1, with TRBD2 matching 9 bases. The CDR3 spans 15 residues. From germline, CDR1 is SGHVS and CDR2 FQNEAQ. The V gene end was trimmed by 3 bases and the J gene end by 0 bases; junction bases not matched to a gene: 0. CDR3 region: CASSFSGSSYNEQFF. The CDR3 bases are TGTGCCAGCAGCTTTAGCGGGAGCTCCTACAATGAGCAGTTCTTC.

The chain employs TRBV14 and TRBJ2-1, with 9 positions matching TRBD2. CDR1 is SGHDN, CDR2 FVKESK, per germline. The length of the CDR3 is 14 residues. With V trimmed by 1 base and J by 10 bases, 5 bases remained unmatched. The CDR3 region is CASSQVAGAGEQFF. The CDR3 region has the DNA TGTGCCAGCAGCCAAGTAGCGGGAGCGGGGGAGCAGTTCTTC.

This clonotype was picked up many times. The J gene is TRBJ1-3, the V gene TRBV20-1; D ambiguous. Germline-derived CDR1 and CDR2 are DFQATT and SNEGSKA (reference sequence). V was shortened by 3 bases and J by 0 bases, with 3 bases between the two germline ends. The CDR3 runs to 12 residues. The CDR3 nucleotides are TGCAGTGCTAGCGTCTCTGGAAACACCATATATTTT. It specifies CSASVSGNTIYF.

In DNA, the CDR3 is TGTGCCAGCAGTTACCGGGACAGGGGGCGCACGGTCTCCTACAATGAGCAGTTCTTC. It is translated as CASSYRDRGRTVSYNEQFF. The chain uses TRBV6-6 and TRBJ2-1; TRBD1 matches at 12 bases. This CDR3 spans 19 amino acids. The junction had 8 bases not matched to a gene; V was cut back by 2 bases and J by 0 bases. Germline CDR1 reads MNHNY; CDR2 reads SVGAGI (reference sequence).

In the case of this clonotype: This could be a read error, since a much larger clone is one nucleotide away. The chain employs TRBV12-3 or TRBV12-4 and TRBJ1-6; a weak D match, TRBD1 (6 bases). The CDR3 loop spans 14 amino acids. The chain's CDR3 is CASSFSGVNLPLHF. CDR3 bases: TGTGCCAGCAGTTTTTCAGGGGTAAATTTACCCCTCCACTTT.

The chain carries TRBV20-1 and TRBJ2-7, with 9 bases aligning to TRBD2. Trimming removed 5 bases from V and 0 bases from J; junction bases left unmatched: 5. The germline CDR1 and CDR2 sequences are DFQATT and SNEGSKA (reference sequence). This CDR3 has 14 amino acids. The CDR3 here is CSAQSGRNSYEQYF. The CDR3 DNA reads TGCAGTGCTCAGAGCGGGAGGAACTCCTACGAGCAGTACTTC.

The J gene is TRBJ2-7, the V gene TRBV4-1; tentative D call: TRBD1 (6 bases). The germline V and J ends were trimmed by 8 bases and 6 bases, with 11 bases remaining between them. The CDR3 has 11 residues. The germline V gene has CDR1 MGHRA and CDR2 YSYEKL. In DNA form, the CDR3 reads TGCGCCAGCGTAGGGGGTCGCGAGCAGTACTTC. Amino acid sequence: CASVGGREQYF.

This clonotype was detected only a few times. The CDR3 spells CASSQVDIRTGHYGYTF. The CDR3 DNA reads as TGCGCCAGCAGCCAAGTTGATATTAGGACAGGGCACTATGGCTACACCTTC. The gene calls are TRBV4-3 and TRBJ1-2, with 8 bases aligning to TRBD1. The CDR3 has 17 residues. The trim removed 1 base at V and 3 bases at J, leaving 10 bases unmatched. Germline CDR1 reads LGHNA; CDR2 reads YSLEER.

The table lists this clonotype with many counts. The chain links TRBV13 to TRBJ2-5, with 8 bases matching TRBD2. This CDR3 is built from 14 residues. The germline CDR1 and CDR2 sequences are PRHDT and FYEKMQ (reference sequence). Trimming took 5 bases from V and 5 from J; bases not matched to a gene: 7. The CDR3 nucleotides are TGTGCCAGCAGCCCTCCGGGACTAGAGGAGACCCAGTACTTC. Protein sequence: CASSPPGLEETQYF.

This CDR3 reads CASSPSLQDQPQHF. DNA for the CDR3: TGTGCCAGCTCACCAAGTCTTCAGGATCAGCCCCAGCATTTT. The chain is built from TRBV18 and TRBJ1-5; D gene uncertain. The CDR3 contains 14 residues. CDR1 and CDR2 (germline): KGHSH, LQKENI. Trimming took 2 bases from V and 5 from J, leaving 10 bases between them.

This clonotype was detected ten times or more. This CDR3 is CASSYQFRDRANEQFF. Here the CDR3 DNA reads TGTGCCAGCAGTTATCAATTCCGGGACAGGGCTAATGAGCAGTTCTTC. The V call is TRBV27, the J call TRBJ2-1; TRBD1 matches 9 bases. Germline CDR1 and CDR2: MNHEY and SMNVEV (reference sequence). The CDR3 is 16 residues long. Trimming at V came to 4 bases and at J to 7 bases, leaving 11 bases not matched to a gene.

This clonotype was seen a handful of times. Written as DNA, the CDR3 is TGTGCCATCAGTGAGCGCGGGAGTGGGGGAGATACGCAGTATTTT. This encodes CAISERGSGGDTQYF. This rearrangement joins TRBV10-3 to TRBJ2-3, with 7 bases lining up with TRBD2. The CDR3 totals 15 residues. After removal of 2 bases from V and 5 bases from J, the junction contained 7 bases not matched to a gene. Germline V gene data show CDR1 as ENHRY and CDR2 as SYGVKD.

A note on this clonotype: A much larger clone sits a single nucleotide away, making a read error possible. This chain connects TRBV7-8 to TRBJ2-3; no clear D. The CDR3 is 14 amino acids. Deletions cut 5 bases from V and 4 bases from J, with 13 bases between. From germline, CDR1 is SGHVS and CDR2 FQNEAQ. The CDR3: CASSKGIDPDTQYF. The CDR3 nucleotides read TGTGCCAGCAGCAAAGGGATAGATCCAGATACGCAGTATTTT.

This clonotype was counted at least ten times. The CDR3: CASSPPTADTGELFF. The DNA for the CDR3 is TGTGCCAGCAGCCCACCAACTGCAGACACCGGGGAGCTGTTTTTT. This rearrangement joins TRBV9 to TRBJ2-2; D uncertain. The CDR3 covers 15 residues. The V gene lost 4 bases and the J gene lost 3 bases, with 13 bases spanning the gap. Germline CDR1 SGDLS, CDR2 YYNGEE.

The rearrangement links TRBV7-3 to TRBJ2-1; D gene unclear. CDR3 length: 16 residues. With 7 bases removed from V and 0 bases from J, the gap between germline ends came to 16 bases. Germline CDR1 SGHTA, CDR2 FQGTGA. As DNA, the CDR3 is TGTGCCAGCACCCTACCCCCTCCTAGCTCCTACAATGAGCAGTTCTTC. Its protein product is CASTLPPPSSYNEQFF. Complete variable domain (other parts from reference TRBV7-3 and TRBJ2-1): GAGVSQTPSNKVTEKGKYVELRCDPISGHTALYWYRQSLGQGPEFLIYFQGTGAADDSGLPNDRFFAVRPEGSVSTLKIQRTERGDSAVYLCASTLPPPSSYNEQFFGPGTRLTVL.

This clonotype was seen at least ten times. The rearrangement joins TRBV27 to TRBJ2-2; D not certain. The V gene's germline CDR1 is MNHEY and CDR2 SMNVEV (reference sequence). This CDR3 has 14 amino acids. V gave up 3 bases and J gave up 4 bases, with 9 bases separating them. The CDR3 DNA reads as TGTGCCAGCAGTTTGGACGCATCCACCGGGGAGCTGTTTTTT. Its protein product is CASSLDASTGELFF.

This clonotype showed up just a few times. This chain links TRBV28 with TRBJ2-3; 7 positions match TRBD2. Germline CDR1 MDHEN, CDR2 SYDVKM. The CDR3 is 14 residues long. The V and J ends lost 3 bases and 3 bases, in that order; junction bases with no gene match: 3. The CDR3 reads CASSFRRETDTQYF. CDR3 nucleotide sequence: TGTGCCAGCAGTTTCAGGCGGGAGACAGATACGCAGTATTTT. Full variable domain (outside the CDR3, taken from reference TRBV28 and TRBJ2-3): DVKVTQSSRYLVKRTGEKVFLECVQDMDHENMFWYRQDPGLGLRLIYFSYDVKMKEKGDIPEGYSVSREKKERFSLILESASTNQTSMYLCASSFRRETDTQYFGPGTRLTVL.

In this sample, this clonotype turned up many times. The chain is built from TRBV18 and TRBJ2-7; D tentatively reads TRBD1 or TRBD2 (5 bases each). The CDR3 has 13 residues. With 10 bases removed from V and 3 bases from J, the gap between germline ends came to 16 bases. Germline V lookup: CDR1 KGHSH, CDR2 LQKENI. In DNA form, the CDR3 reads TGTGCCACCACCGGGACCCCCGACTACGAGCAGTACTTC. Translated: CATTGTPDYEQYF. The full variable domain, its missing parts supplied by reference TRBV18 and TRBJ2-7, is NAGVMQNPRHLVRRRGQEARLRCSPMKGHSHVYWYRQLPEEGLKFMVYLQKENIIDESGMPKERFSAEFPKEGPSILRIQQVVRGDSAAYFCATTGTPDYEQYFGPGTRLTVT.

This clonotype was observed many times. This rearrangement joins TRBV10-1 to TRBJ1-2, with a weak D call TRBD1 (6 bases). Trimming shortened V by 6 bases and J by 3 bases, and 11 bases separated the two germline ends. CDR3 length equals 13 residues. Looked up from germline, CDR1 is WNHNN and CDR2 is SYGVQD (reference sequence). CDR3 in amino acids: CASSRTAYYGYTF. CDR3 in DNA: TGCGCCAGCAGCCGGACAGCCTACTATGGCTACACCTTC.

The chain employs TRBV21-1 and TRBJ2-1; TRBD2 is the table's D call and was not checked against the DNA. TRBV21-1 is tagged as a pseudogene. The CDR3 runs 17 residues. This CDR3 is CASSLTSGRAKEREQFF. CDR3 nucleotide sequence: TGTGCCAGCAGCTTAACTAGCGGGAGGGCCAAGGAGCGTGAGCAGTTCTTC.

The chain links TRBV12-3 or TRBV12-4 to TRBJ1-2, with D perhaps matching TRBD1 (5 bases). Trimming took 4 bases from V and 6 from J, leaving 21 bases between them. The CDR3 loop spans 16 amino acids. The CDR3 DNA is TGTGCCAGCAGTTCCCGCCAGGGACGCCTCTCTGATGGCTACACCTTC. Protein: CASSSRQGRLSDGYTF.